The entry below gives a single T cell receptor (beta chain) sequence along with its context. Its target is not known. The entry originates in a study of OX40 agonist ivuxolimab in advanced cancers. Study-level findings and limits: Still undetermined is the antigen specificity of the expanded peripheral T cells.

Germline V lookup: CDR1 SNHLY, CDR2 FYNNEI. There are 13 residues in the CDR3. V lost 8 bases, J lost 5 bases, and 8 bases stayed unmatched. Excluded were patients having autoimmune disease history or systemic immunosuppression. The data were produced by immunoSEQ multiplex PCR, yet TCRdb's version contains in-frame clones alone and is incomplete. This repertoire shows fewer than 95,000 clones, under 95% found once; its top ten account for approximately 0.81%. This receptor was identified in an adult with an advanced solid tumor such as melanoma, head and neck, liver or kidney cancer. The sample here was CD4+ or CD8+ T cells sorted from blood, taken in a trial of the OX40 agonist ivuxolimab. J is TRBJ1-1 and V is TRBV2, with TRBD1 matching over 7 bases. CDR3 protein: CASWRGLGTEAFF. The CDR3 nucleotides read TGTGCCAGCTGGAGGGGGCTTGGGACTGAAGCTTTCTTT. The variable domain in full, completed from reference TRBV2 and TRBJ1-1, reads EPEVTQTPSHQVTQMGQEVILRCVPISNHLYFYWYRQILGQKVEFLVSFYNNEISEKSEIFDDQFSVERPDGSNFTLKIRSTKLEDSAMYFCASWRGLGTEAFFGQGTRLTVV.